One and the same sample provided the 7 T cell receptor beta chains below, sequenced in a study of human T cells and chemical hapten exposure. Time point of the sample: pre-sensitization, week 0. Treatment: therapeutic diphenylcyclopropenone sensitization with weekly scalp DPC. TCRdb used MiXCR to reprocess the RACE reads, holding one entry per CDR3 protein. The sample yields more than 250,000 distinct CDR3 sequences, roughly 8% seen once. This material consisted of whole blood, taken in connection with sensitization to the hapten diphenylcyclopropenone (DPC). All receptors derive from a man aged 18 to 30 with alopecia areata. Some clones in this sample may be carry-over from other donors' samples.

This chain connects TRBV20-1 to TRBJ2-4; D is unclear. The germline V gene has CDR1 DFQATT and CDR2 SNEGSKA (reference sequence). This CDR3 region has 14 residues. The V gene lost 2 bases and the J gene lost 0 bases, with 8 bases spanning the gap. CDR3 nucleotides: TGCAGTGCTAGAATCCACCTAGCCAAAAACATTCAGTACTTC. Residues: CSARIHLAKNIQYF.

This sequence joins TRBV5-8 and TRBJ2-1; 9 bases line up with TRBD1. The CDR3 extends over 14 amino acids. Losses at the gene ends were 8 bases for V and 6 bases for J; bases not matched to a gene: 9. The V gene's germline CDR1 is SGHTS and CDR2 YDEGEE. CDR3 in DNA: TGTGCCAGGGCGGACAGGGGCGGTGGCAATGAGCAGTTCTTC. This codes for CARADRGGGNEQFF.

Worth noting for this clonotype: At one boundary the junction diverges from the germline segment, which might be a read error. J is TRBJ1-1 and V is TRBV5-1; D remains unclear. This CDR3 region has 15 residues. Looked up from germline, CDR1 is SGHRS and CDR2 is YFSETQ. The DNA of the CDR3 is TGCGTCAGCAGCCCAAGACTTTGGGTAGAAACTGAAGCTTTCTTT. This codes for CVSSPRLWVETEAFF.

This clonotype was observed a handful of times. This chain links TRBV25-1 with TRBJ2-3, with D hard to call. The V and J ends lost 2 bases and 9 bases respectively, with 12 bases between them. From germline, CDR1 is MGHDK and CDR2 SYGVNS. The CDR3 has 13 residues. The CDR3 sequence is CASSEQGTTTQYF. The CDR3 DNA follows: TGTGCCAGCAGTGAACAAGGAACGACGACGCAGTATTTT.

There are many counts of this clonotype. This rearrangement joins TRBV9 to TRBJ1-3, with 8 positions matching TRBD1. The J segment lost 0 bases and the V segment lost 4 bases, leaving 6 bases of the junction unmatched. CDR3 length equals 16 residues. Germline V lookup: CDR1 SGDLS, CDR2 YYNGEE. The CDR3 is CASSPGTGRSGNTIYF. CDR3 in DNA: TGTGCCAGCAGCCCTGGGACAGGCCGCTCTGGAAACACCATATATTTT.

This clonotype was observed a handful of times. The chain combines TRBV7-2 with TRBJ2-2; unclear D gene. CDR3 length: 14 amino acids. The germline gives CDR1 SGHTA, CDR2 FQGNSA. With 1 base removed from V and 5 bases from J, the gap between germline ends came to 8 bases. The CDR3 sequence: CASSLVGLTGELFF. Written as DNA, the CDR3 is TGTGCCAGCAGCTTAGTGGGCCTGACCGGGGAGCTGTTTTTT.

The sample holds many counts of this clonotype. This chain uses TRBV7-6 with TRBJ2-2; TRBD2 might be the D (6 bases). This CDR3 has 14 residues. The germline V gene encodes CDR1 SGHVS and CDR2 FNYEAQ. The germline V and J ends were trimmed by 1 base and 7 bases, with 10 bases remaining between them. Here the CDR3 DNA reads TGTGCCAGCAGCTTAGAATCGCGGGGCGGGGAGCTGTTTTTT. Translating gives CASSLESRGGELFF. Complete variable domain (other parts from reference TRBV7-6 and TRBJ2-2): GAGVSQSPRYKVTKRGQDVALRCDPISGHVSLYWYRQALGQGPEFLTYFNYEAQQDKSGLPNDRFSAERPEGSISTLTIQRTEQRDSAMYRCASSLESRGGELFFGEGSRLTVL.